The 7 T cell receptor beta chains given below trace back to one sample, sequenced in a study of regulatory T cells in long-lasting Graves disease. Relying on iRepertoire HTBI primers and Arm-PCR of CDR3 regions, the team built TCR beta libraries. MiXCR, run by TCRdb on the multiplex PCR reads, gives a single entry per CDR3 protein. This table has hundreds of thousands of distinct CDR3 sequences, roughly 14% appearing once. Indicated time point: newly diagnosed GD, antithyroid drugs for less than 3 months. From RNA extracted from PBMCs, the TCR library was made. The sample was also linked to a second study, of T cells in Graves' hyperthyroidism and ophthalmopathy.

Sample: peripheral blood mononuclear cells (PBMCs), taken at new diagnosis, from a patient treated with antithyroid drugs. Receptors originate from a man aged 25-40 years with Graves disease.

This clonotype was counted at least ten times. V usage is TRBV10-3 and J usage is TRBJ2-7, with D perhaps TRBD1 (5 bases). This CDR3 comprises 14 residues. Germline CDR1 reads ENHRY; CDR2 reads SYGVKD. Trimming cost V 2 bases and J 2 bases, with 10 bases left between them. CDR3 sequence: CAISEDRGPYEQYF. The CDR3 bases are TGTGCCATCAGTGAGGACAGAGGACCCTACGAGCAGTACTTC.

This clonotype came up a few times. The V call is TRBV2, the J call TRBJ2-4; no firm D call. This CDR3 contains 17 residues. Trimming removed 4 bases at V and 1 base at J, with 17 bases between. Germline CDR1 reads SNHLY; CDR2 reads FYNNEI. The CDR3 DNA follows: TGTGCCAGCAGTGTTCTCGGTACGGTAGGCGCCAAAAACATTCAGTACTTC. This encodes CASSVLGTVGAKNIQYF.

The chain couples TRBV28 to TRBJ2-1; 15 positions agree with TRBD2. The CDR3 totals 16 residues. V lost 8 bases, J lost 6 bases, and 8 bases stayed unmatched. Germline assignment: CDR1 MDHEN and CDR2 SYDVKM. The CDR3 DNA reads TGTGCCAGCGGACTAGCGGGAGGGCCTTTCGGCAATGAGCAGTTCTTC. This sequence encodes CASGLAGGPFGNEQFF.

The sample holds a few counts of this clonotype. CDR3 nucleotide sequence: TGTGCCAGCAGTTTTATCGGGGCCGGCGCCGGGGAGCTGTTTTTT. It is translated as CASSFIGAGAGELFF. The V and J genes are TRBV12-3 or TRBV12-4 and TRBJ2-2; either TRBD1 or TRBD2 may supply D (5 bases each). V gave up 3 bases and J gave up 6 bases, with 14 bases separating them. This CDR3 spans 15 amino acids.

In this sample, this clonotype turned up many times. The chain has TRBV29-1 and TRBJ2-7; 9 nucleotides align to TRBD1. The CDR3 covers 16 residues. V shed 3 bases, J shed 6 bases, and the junction held 15 bases outside the gene matches. Germline assignment: CDR1 SQVTM and CDR2 ANQGSEA. In DNA, the CDR3 is TGCAGCGTTGAGCGGCGAGGGACAGGGATGGGAGGCGAGCAGTACTTC. Amino acid sequence: CSVERRGTGMGGEQYF.

There are a few counts of this clonotype. The chain is built from TRBV20-1 and TRBJ1-5; 7 bases match TRBD1. V shed 3 bases and J 4 bases; nucleotides not matched to a gene: 6. This CDR3 has 14 residues. Per germline, CDR1 DFQATT and CDR2 SNEGSKA (reference sequence). The CDR3 region is CSASTGAHNQPQHF. CDR3 coding DNA: TGCAGTGCTAGTACAGGGGCGCATAATCAGCCCCAGCATTTT.

At least ten counts were recorded for this clonotype. This chain uses TRBV11-1 with TRBJ2-7; possibly TRBD1 or TRBD2 for D (5 bases each). V lost 1 base and J lost 7, with 14 bases in between. From germline, CDR1 is SGHAT and CDR2 FQDESV (reference sequence). This CDR3 spans 14 amino acids. CDR3 DNA sequence: TGTGCCAGCAGCTTAGTCGGGGCCGGAGTGGAGCAGTACTTC. As protein: CASSLVGAGVEQYF.